This T cell receptor beta chain was recorded in a study of blood T cell repertoires in COVID-19. Study overall: Nucleic acid was either cDNA or gDNA, and it came from T cells, B-cell-depleted T cells, or PBMCs.

Authors' data handling: Amplifying reference gene primers gave estimates of nucleated cell counts. Sequenced by immunoSEQ multiplex PCR; TCRdb stores in-frame clones only, minus some. V and J calls and clone size follow that table, whereas D and trimming were derived from the DNA. This sample carries more than 110,000 clones, about 90% of them seen once, and the ten largest clones take 9.5% to 11%. The CDR3 consists of 14 residues. V trimming: 6 bases; J trimming: 4 bases; junction bases outside the gene matches: 9. CDR1 is SGHRS, CDR2 YFSETQ, per germline. The TCR sequence derives from a woman aged 80 or over with acute or convalescent COVID-19. Sequences were obtained from peripheral blood. The rearrangement links TRBV5-1 to TRBJ2-7; 8 bases agree with TRBD1. The CDR3 is CASTRGQENYEQYF. CDR3 bases: TGCGCCAGCACGAGGGGACAGGAAAATTACGAGCAGTACTTC. Variable domain in full (rest from reference TRBV5-1 and TRBJ2-7): KAGVTQTPRYLIKTRGQQVTLSCSPISGHRSVSWYQQTPGQGLQFLFEYFSETQRNKGNFPGRFSGRQFSNSRSEMNVSTLELGDSALYLCASTRGQENYEQYFGPGTRLTVT.